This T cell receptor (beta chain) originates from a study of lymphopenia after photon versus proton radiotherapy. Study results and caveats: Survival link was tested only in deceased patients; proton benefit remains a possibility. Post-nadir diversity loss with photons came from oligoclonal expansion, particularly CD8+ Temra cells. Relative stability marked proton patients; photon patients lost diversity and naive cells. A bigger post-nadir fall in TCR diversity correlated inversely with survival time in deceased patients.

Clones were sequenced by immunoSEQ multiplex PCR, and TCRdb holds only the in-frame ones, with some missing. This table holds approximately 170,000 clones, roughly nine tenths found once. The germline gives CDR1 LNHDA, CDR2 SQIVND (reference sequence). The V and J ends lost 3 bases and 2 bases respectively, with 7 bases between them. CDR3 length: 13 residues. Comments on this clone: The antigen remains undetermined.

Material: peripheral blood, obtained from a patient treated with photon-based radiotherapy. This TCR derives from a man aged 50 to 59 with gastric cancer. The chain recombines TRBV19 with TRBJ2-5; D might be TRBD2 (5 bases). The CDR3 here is CASSMGVQETQYF. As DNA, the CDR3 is TGTGCCAGTAGTATGGGAGTACAAGAGACCCAGTACTTC.